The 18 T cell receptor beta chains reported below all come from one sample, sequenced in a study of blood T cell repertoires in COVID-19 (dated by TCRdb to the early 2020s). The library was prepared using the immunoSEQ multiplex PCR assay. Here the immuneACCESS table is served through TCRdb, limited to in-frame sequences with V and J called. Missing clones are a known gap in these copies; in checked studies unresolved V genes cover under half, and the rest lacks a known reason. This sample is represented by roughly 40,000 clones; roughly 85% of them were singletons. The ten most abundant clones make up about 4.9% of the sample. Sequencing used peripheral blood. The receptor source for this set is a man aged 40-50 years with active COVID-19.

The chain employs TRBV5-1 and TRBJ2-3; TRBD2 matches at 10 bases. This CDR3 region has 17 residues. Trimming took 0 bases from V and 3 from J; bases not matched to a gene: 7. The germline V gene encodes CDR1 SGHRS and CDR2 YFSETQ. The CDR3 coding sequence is TGCGCCAGCAGCTTGGTGAGCGGGAGGGTCGGAACAGATACGCAGTATTTT. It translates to CASSLVSGRVGTDTQYF.

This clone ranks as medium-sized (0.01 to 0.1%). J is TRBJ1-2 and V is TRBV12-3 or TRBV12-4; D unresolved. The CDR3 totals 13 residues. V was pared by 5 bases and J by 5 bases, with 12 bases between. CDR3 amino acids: CASSPVDWYGYTF. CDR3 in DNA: TGTGCCAGCAGTCCCGTCGACTGGTATGGCTACACCTTC.

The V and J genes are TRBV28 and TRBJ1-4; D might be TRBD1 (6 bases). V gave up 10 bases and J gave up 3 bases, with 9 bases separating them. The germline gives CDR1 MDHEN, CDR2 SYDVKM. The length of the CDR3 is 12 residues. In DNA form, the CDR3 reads TGTGCCACCCAGGGGTCTAATGAAAAACTGTTTTTT. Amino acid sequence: CATQGSNEKLFF.

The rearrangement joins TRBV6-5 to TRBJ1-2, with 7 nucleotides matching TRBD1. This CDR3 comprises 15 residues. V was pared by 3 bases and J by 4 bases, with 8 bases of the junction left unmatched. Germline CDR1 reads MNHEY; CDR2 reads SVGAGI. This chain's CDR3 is CASSYSRGLSYGYTF. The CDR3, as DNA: TGTGCCAGCAGTTATTCGAGGGGGCTATCCTATGGCTACACCTTC.

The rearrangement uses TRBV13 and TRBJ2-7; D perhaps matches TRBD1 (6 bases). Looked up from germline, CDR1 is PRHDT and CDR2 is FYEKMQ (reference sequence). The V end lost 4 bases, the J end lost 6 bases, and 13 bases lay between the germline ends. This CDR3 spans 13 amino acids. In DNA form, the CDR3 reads TGTGCCAGCAGCTCTGGACAGCCCGCCGAGCAGTACTTC. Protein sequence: CASSSGQPAEQYF. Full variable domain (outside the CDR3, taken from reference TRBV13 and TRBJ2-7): AAGVIQSPRHLIKEKRETATLKCYPIPRHDTVYWYQQGPGQDPQFLISFYEKMQSDKGSIPDRFSAQQFSDYHSELNMSSLELGDSALYFCASSSGQPAEQYFGPGTRLTVT.

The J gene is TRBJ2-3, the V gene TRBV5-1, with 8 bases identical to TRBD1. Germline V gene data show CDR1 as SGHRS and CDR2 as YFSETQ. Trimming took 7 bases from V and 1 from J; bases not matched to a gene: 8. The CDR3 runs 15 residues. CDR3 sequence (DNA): TGCGCCAGCTCAATAGGGACAGGAGGCACAGATACGCAGTATTTT. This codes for CASSIGTGGTDTQYF.

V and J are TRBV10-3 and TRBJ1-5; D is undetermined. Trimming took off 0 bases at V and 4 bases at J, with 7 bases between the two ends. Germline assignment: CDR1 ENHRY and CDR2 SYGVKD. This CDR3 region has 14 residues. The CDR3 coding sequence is TGTGCCATCAGTGAGTCTCGGGATAATCAGCCCCAGCATTTT. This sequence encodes CAISESRDNQPQHF.

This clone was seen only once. The DNA for the CDR3 is TGTGCCAGCAGTTCCCGGACTGGGGGCTACACCTTC. Translating it yields CASSSRTGGYTF. The chain links TRBV6-5 to TRBJ1-2; no firm D call. Germline CDR1 and CDR2: MNHEY and SVGAGI. The CDR3 has 12 residues. V lost 4 bases and J lost 8, with 11 bases in between.

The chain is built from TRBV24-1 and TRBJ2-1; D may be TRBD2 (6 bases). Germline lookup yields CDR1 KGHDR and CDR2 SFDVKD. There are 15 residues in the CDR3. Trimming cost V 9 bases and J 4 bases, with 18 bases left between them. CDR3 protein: CATGRRGGRYNEQFF. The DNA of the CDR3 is TGTGCCACCGGGAGGAGGGGCGGGCGATACAATGAGCAGTTCTTC.

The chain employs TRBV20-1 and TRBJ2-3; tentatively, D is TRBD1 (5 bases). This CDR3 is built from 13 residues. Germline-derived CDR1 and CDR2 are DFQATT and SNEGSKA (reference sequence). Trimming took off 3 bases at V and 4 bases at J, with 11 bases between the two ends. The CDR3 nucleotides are TGCAGTGCTAGTGGAGCAGGGCCAGATACGCAGTATTTT. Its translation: CSASGAGPDTQYF.

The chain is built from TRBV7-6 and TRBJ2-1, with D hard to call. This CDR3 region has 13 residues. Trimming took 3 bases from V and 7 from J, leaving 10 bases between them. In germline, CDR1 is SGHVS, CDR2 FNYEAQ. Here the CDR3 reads CASSFSLGNEQFF. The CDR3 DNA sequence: TGTGCCAGCAGCTTTTCCCTCGGGAATGAGCAGTTCTTC.

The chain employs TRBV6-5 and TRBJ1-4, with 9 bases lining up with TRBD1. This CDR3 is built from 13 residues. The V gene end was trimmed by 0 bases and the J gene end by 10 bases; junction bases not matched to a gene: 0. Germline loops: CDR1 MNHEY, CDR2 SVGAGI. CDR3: CASSYSTGGKLFF. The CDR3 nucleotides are TGTGCCAGCAGTTACTCGACAGGGGGAAAACTGTTTTTT.

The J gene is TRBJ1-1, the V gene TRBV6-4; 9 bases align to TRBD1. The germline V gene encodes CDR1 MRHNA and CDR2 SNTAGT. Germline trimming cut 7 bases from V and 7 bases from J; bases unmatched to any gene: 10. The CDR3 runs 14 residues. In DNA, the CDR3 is TGTGCCAGCACCGCAGTCCCGGGACAGGGTGAAGCTTTCTTT. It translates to CASTAVPGQGEAFF.

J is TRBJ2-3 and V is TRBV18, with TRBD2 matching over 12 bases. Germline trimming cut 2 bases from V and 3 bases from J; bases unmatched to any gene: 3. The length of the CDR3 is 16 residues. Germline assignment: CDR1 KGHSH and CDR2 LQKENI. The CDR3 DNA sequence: TGTGCCAGCTCACCAAAGACTAGCGGGAGTACAGATACGCAGTATTTT. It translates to CASSPKTSGSTDTQYF.

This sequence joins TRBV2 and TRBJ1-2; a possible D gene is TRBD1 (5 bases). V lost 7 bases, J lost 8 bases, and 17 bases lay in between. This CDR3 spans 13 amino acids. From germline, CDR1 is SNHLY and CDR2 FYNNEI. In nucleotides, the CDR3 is TGTGCCAGCATTCCCCAGGGATCTGGAGGCTACACCTTC. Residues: CASIPQGSGGYTF.

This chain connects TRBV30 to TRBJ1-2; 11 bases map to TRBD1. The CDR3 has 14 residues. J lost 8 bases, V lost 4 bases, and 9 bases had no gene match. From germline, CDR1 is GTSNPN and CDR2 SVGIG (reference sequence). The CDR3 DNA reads TGTGCCTGGACCATAGGACAGGGGGCGCGAGGCTACACCTTC. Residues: CAWTIGQGARGYTF.

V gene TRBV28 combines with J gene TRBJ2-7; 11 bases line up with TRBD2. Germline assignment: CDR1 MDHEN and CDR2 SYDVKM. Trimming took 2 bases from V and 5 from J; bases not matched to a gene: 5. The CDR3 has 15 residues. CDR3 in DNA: TGTGCCAGCAGTTTAGTCGGGACTAGCGGCGACGAGCAGTACTTC. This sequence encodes CASSLVGTSGDEQYF.

The CDR3 spells CASSLRQPDGYTF. For the CDR3, the DNA is TGTGCCAGCAGCCTTCGACAGCCGGATGGCTACACCTTC. This sequence joins TRBV5-4 and TRBJ1-2, with D possibly being TRBD1 (5 bases). Germline V gene sequence: CDR1 SGHNT, CDR2 YYREEE (reference sequence). V lost 4 bases and J lost 6, with 13 bases in between. The CDR3 sequence is 13 residues long.